These 15 T cell receptor beta chains share one sample of origin, sequenced in a study of radiotherapy plus CTLA-4 blockade in lung cancer. Data came from immunoSEQ multiplex PCR; TCRdb stores just in-frame clones and leaves some out. The top ten clones hold about 14% of a sample with about 84,000 clones, roughly 78% of them seen once. The sequencing used peripheral blood, collected from a patient treated with radiotherapy plus ipilimumab. Source of these receptors: a human donor with non-small cell lung cancer that progressed on radiotherapy plus ipilimumab.

In its sample, this clone was seen once. The J gene is TRBJ2-7, the V gene TRBV29-1; 7 bases align to TRBD1. With 1 base clipped from V and 3 bases from J, the junction kept 0 bases outside the gene matches. Germline CDR1 and CDR2: SQVTM and ANQGSEA. This CDR3 comprises 12 residues. CDR3: CSVEGQGYEQYF. DNA for the CDR3: TGCAGCGTTGAAGGACAGGGCTACGAGCAGTACTTC.

This clone has a handful of counts. The chain joins TRBV27 to TRBJ2-3; 12 bases match TRBD2. V was clipped by 6 bases and J by 5 bases; unmatched bases: 9. CDR3 length: 16 residues. CDR1 is MNHEY and CDR2 is SMNVEV in the germline V gene (reference sequence). The CDR3 DNA follows: TGTGCCAGCAGCCCTAGCGGGGGGGCCGTCGGAGATACGCAGTATTTT. Translation: CASSPSGGAVGDTQYF.

This chain connects TRBV28 to TRBJ1-6; 9 bases are a match to TRBD1. From germline, CDR1 is MDHEN and CDR2 SYDVKM. This CDR3 is built from 17 residues. The V gene end was trimmed by 2 bases and the J gene end by 8 bases; junction bases not matched to a gene: 10. For the CDR3, the DNA is TGTGCCAGCAGTTTACCGGGACAGGGTGGATGGGATTCACCCCTCCACTTT. Its translation is CASSLPGQGGWDSPLHF.

The chain joins TRBV2 to TRBJ2-4; no reliable D call. The CDR3 runs 15 residues. Trimming removed 2 bases at V and 0 bases at J, with 8 bases between. Germline assignment: CDR1 SNHLY and CDR2 FYNNEI. This CDR3 reads CASSERTLAKNIQYF. Written as DNA, the CDR3 is TGTGCCAGCAGTGAAAGGACCCTAGCCAAAAACATTCAGTACTTC.

The J gene is TRBJ1-1, the V gene TRBV28; D is possibly TRBD1 (5 bases). The CDR3 has 13 amino acids. Germline V gene sequence: CDR1 MDHEN, CDR2 SYDVKM. Trimming stripped 9 bases from V and 4 bases from J, with 15 bases between. The DNA of the CDR3 is TGTGCCAGTCATACTCAGGGAATCACTGAAGCTTTCTTT. Amino acid sequence: CASHTQGITEAFF.

The chain links TRBV7-9 to TRBJ1-1, with TRBD1 identical over 7 bases. Trimming took 6 bases from V and 8 from J; bases not matched to a gene: 6. The CDR3 runs 12 residues. Germline values: CDR1 SEHNR, CDR2 FQNEAQ (reference sequence). CDR3 DNA sequence: TGTGCCAGCAGAGAGACAGGGTCGGAAGCTTTCTTT. Residues: CASRETGSEAFF.

J is TRBJ1-1 and V is TRBV28; unclear D gene. Germline CDR1 MDHEN, CDR2 SYDVKM. This CDR3 has 12 residues. V lost 6 bases, J lost 1 base, and 6 bases lay in between. The CDR3, as DNA: TGTGCCAGCAGAACCACGAACACTGAAGCTTTCTTT. Residues: CASRTTNTEAFF.

V usage is TRBV13 and J usage is TRBJ2-6; D remains unclear. Germline V gives CDR1 PRHDT, CDR2 FYEKMQ (reference sequence). Trimming stripped 1 base from V and 0 bases from J, with 1 base between. The CDR3 loop spans 14 amino acids. CDR3 sequence (DNA): TGTGCCAGCAGCTTAGCCTCTGGGGCCAACGTCCTGACTTTC. This translates into CASSLASGANVLTF.

This clone has only a few counts. The chain is built from TRBV5-1 and TRBJ1-6, with TRBD1 matching over 7 bases. V was clipped by 1 base and J by 0 bases; unmatched bases: 7. Looked up from germline, CDR1 is SGHRS and CDR2 is YFSETQ. This CDR3 is built from 18 residues. DNA of the CDR3: TGCGCCAGCAGCTTGTCTCCGACAGGGAGCTCCTATAATTCACCCCTCCACTTT. Translation: CASSLSPTGSSYNSPLHF.

At least ten counts were recorded for this clone. The chain couples TRBV6-6 to TRBJ2-7, with D possibly matching TRBD2 (6 bases). With 4 bases removed from V and 4 bases from J, the gap between germline ends came to 17 bases. The CDR3 runs 15 residues. Germline CDR1 MNHNY, CDR2 SVGAGI (reference sequence). The CDR3 spells CASSFSGDLGYEQYF. CDR3 DNA: TGTGCCAGCAGTTTTTCGGGGGACCTCGGTTACGAGCAGTACTTC.

The chain carries TRBV7-6 and TRBJ1-2, with D possibly matching TRBD1 (5 bases). The V and J ends lost 5 bases and 2 bases respectively, with 9 bases between them. The CDR3 has 13 amino acids. CDR1 SGHVS and CDR2 FNYEAQ come from the germline V gene. CDR3 coding DNA: TGTGCCAGCAGCCCGGGACGGAACTATGGCTACACCTTC. Its translation is CASSPGRNYGYTF.

The chain is built from TRBV5-1 and TRBJ2-2, with TRBD2 as a possible D gene (5 bases). This CDR3 has 15 amino acids. Trimming shortened V by 3 bases and J by 2 bases, and 11 bases separated the two germline ends. The germline CDR1 and CDR2 sequences are SGHRS and YFSETQ. For the CDR3, the DNA is TGCGCCAGCAGCTCCCGGACTCCCAACACCGGGGAGCTGTTTTTT. It encodes CASSSRTPNTGELFF.

This rearrangement joins TRBV4-1 to TRBJ2-7, with 7 bases that match TRBD2. Germline CDR1 and CDR2: MGHRA and YSYEKL. V was clipped by 1 base and J by 2 bases; unmatched bases: 5. This CDR3 spans 15 amino acids. DNA of the CDR3: TGCGCCAGCAGCCAAGGACTAGCTGGGGCCTACGAGCAGTACTTC. Its protein product is CASSQGLAGAYEQYF.

The chain has TRBV7-2 and TRBJ2-3; no clear D gene. CDR3 length: 13 residues. CDR1 is SGHTA and CDR2 is FQGNSA in the germline V gene. Trimming removed 4 bases from V and 6 bases from J, with 11 bases in between. CDR3 coding DNA: TGTGCCAGCAGCTCCCCTGGCTCGGATACGCAGTATTTT. Its protein is CASSSPGSDTQYF.

This chain joins TRBV10-3 and TRBJ2-5, with 8 bases lining up with TRBD1. The CDR3 length is 13 residues. With 2 bases clipped from V and 9 bases from J, the junction kept 5 bases outside the gene matches. Germline-derived CDR1 and CDR2 are ENHRY and SYGVKD. The CDR3 DNA reads as TGTGCCATCAGTGAGACGACAGGGGCGTCCCAGTACTTC. This codes for CAISETTGASQYF.